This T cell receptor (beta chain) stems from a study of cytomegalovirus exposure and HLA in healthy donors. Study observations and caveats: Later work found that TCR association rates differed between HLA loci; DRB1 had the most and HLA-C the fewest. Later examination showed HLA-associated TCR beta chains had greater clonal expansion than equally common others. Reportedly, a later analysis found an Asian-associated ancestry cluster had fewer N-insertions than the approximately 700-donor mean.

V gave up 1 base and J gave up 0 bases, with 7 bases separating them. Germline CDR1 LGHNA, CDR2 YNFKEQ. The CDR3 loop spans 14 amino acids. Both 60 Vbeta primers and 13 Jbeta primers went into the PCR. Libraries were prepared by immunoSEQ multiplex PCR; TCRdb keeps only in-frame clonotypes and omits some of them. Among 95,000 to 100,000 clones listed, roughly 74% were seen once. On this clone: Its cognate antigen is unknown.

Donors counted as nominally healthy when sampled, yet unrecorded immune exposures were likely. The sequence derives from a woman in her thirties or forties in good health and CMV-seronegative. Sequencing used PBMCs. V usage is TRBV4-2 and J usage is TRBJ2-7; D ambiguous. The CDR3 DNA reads TGTGCCAGCAGCCAAGTTCCTATCTCCTACGAGCAGTACTTC. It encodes CASSQVPISYEQYF.